The 16 T cell receptor beta chains in this list originate from one sample, sequenced in a study of cytomegalovirus exposure and HLA in healthy donors. PCR primers comprised 60 Vbeta and 13 Jbeta primers. Profiled with immunoSEQ multiplex PCR; TCRdb holds only in-frame clones, not every one. The table lists 130,000 to 150,000 clones, 55% to 85% of them singletons. Sequenced: PBMCs. The receptor source for this set is a man between 35 and 55 years old in good health and CMV-seronegative.

The chain uses TRBV7-9 and TRBJ1-4; weak D call: TRBD1 (5 bases). Germline-derived CDR1 and CDR2 are SEHNR and FQNEAQ (reference sequence). V was clipped by 0 bases and J by 6 bases, with 11 bases between them. The CDR3 totals 15 residues. The DNA for the CDR3 is TGTGCCAGCAGCTTAGCGGGACTGAGCGATGAAAAACTGTTTTTT. Translation gives CASSLAGLSDEKLFF.

The gene calls are TRBV6-6 and TRBJ2-1; D perhaps matches TRBD2 (5 bases). V lost 5 bases to trimming and J lost 2 bases, with 13 bases between them. The CDR3 extends over 15 amino acids. The germline gives CDR1 MNHNY, CDR2 SVGAGI (reference sequence). The CDR3 here is CASSPQRRTYNEQFF. In DNA, the CDR3 is TGTGCCAGCAGTCCCCAGCGGAGGACCTACAATGAGCAGTTCTTC.

The chain couples TRBV7-9 to TRBJ2-5; the D gene is possibly TRBD1 (5 bases). CDR1 and CDR2 (germline): SEHNR, FQNEAQ (reference sequence). CDR3 length: 15 amino acids. V lost 2 bases and J 6 bases, leaving 16 bases between the germline ends. CDR3 in amino acids: CASSLIRGRGKTQYF. In DNA form, the CDR3 reads TGTGCCAGCAGCTTAATTAGGGGTCGCGGAAAGACCCAGTACTTC.

A remark on this clone: One junction end disagrees with the germline gene, perhaps due to a read error. The rearrangement uses TRBV18 and TRBJ1-5, with D unresolved. This CDR3 comprises 14 residues. Germline V lookup: CDR1 KGHSH, CDR2 LQKENI. CDR3 DNA: TGTGCCAGCTCAGGGCGAACGGCCAATCAACCCCAGCATTTT. Its translation: CASSGRTANQPQHF. Full variable domain (outside the CDR3, taken from reference TRBV18 and TRBJ1-5): NAGVMQNPRHLVRRRGQEARLRCSPMKGHSHVYWYRQLPEEGLKFMVYLQKENIIDESGMPKERFSAEFPKEGPSILRIQQVVRGDSAAYFCASSGRTANQPQHFGDGTRLSIL.

J is TRBJ2-4 and V is TRBV20-1; unclear D gene. CDR3 length equals 11 residues. Germline CDR1 is DFQATT and CDR2 is SNEGSKA (reference sequence). The V end was cut by 3 bases, the J end by 6 bases, with 6 bases between. Written as DNA, the CDR3 is TGCAGTGCTAGGAACAGAAACATTCAGTACTTC. Its translation is CSARNRNIQYF.

The V call is TRBV6-5, the J call TRBJ1-3, with TRBD1 identical over 8 bases. CDR1 is MNHEY, CDR2 SVGAGI, per germline. The J segment lost 3 bases and the V segment lost 5 bases, leaving 6 bases of the junction unmatched. The CDR3 consists of 15 residues. For the CDR3, the DNA is TGTGCCAGCAGTAGACAGGGGAGAAATGGAAACACCATATATTTT. Amino acids: CASSRQGRNGNTIYF.

V gene TRBV14 combines with J gene TRBJ1-1; D gene uncertain. The germline V and J ends were trimmed by 2 bases and 3 bases, with 13 bases remaining between them. CDR1 and CDR2 (germline): SGHDN, FVKESK. The length of the CDR3 is 15 residues. The CDR3 loop is CASSQFRLRHTEAFF. The CDR3, as DNA: TGTGCCAGCAGCCAATTCCGGCTCAGGCACACTGAAGCTTTCTTT.

V usage is TRBV19 and J usage is TRBJ2-7; D is unresolved. This CDR3 has 14 residues. The germline gives CDR1 LNHDA, CDR2 SQIVND (reference sequence). The V end was cut by 5 bases, the J end by 3 bases, with 14 bases between. The CDR3 bases are TGTGCCAGTAGTCCCACGCTAGACTTCTACGAGCAGTACTTC. It yields the protein CASSPTLDFYEQYF.

This rearrangement joins TRBV6-1 to TRBJ1-1, with a possible D match to TRBD1 (6 bases). The CDR3 totals 15 residues. CDR1 is MNHNS and CDR2 is SASEGT in the germline V gene. Trimming shortened V by 3 bases and J by 3 bases, and 14 bases separated the two germline ends. The CDR3 loop reads CASSDPGHSYTEAFF. In DNA, the CDR3 is TGTGCCAGCAGTGACCCGGGACACTCGTACACTGAAGCTTTCTTT.

V gene TRBV7-6 combines with J gene TRBJ2-1; 9 bases match TRBD2. The CDR3 contains 15 residues. The junction had 13 bases not matched to a gene; V was cut back by 9 bases and J by 7 bases. Germline V gene lookup returns CDR1 SGHVS and CDR2 FNYEAQ. The CDR3 protein is CASWEGLAGINEQFF. The DNA for the CDR3 is TGTGCCAGTTGGGAAGGGCTAGCGGGAATTAATGAGCAGTTCTTC. The whole variable domain, remainder taken from reference TRBV7-6 and TRBJ2-1, is GAGVSQSPRYKVTKRGQDVALRCDPISGHVSLYWYRQALGQGPEFLTYFNYEAQQDKSGLPNDRFSAERPEGSISTLTIQRTEQRDSAMYRCASWEGLAGINEQFFGPGTRLTVL.

The chain couples TRBV5-1 to TRBJ2-3; 8 bases are a match to TRBD2. CDR1 is SGHRS, CDR2 YFSETQ, per germline. This CDR3 comprises 15 residues. The J segment lost 3 bases and the V segment lost 2 bases, leaving 5 bases of the junction unmatched. The CDR3 nucleotides are TGCGCCAGCAGCTTAGCGGGGGCGAGGACAGATACGCAGTATTTT. It translates to CASSLAGARTDTQYF.

This chain connects TRBV2 to TRBJ2-5, with 8 bases that match TRBD2. Germline lookup yields CDR1 SNHLY and CDR2 FYNNEI. With 4 bases clipped from V and 0 bases from J, the junction kept 10 bases outside the gene matches. The length of the CDR3 is 17 residues. The CDR3 loop is CASSVSGGPLDQETQYF. Here the CDR3 DNA reads TGTGCCAGCAGTGTCTCGGGGGGGCCTCTTGACCAAGAGACCCAGTACTTC.

The rearrangement links TRBV19 to TRBJ1-5; 9 bases line up with TRBD1. V was clipped by 6 bases and J by 5 bases; unmatched bases: 8. CDR1 is LNHDA, CDR2 SQIVND, per germline (reference sequence). CDR3 length equals 15 residues. For the CDR3, the DNA is TGTGCCAGTAGACCCCCGGGACAGGGTTATCAGCCCCAGCATTTT. Translating gives CASRPPGQGYQPQHF.

V is TRBV6-5 and J is TRBJ1-6, with 9 bases that match TRBD1. J was trimmed by 14 bases and V by 6 bases; bases with no gene match: 5. CDR1 MNHEY and CDR2 SVGAGI come from the germline V gene. CDR3 size: 12 residues. The CDR3 region is CASSRDRDTLHF. The CDR3 DNA follows: TGTGCCAGCAGCCGGGACAGGGACACCCTCCACTTT.

As for this clone: The junction and the germline gene differ at one end; a read error may be behind it. The chain is built from TRBV5-4 and TRBJ2-7; TRBD2 agrees at 7 bases. The CDR3 length is 14 residues. Germline V CDR1 and CDR2: SGHNT, YYREEE (reference sequence). The CDR3 region has the DNA TGTGCCAGCAGCTTGGGGAGCGGGACTTACGAGCACTACTTC. Amino acid sequence: CASSLGSGTYEHYF.

The gene calls are TRBV7-8 and TRBJ2-2; weak D call: TRBD1 (6 bases). This CDR3 is 16 amino acids long. CDR1 SGHVS and CDR2 FQNEAQ come from the germline V gene. Trimming removed 7 bases at V and 0 bases at J, with 15 bases between. The CDR3 is CASTRYRDANTGELFF. The CDR3 nucleotides read TGTGCCAGCACCAGATACAGGGACGCGAACACCGGGGAGCTGTTTTTT.